These 14 T cell receptor beta chains originate from one sample sequenced in a study of blood T cells in healthy people across ages. A J-beta primer mix and a sample-barcoded 5' primer were used in a second PCR of roughly 6 to 11 cycles. From the 5' RACE reads, TCRdb called clonotypes with MiXCR, one entry per CDR3 protein. The sample records 600,000 to 900,000 distinct CDR3 sequences, around 24% being singletons. These data also formed part of another study, on T cells of mothers and their children.

Sequencing input: blood. Source of these receptors: a boy between 10 and 17 years old in good health.

The CDR3 here is CASSLAGGGWYEQYF. The CDR3 region has the DNA TGTGCCAGCAGCTTAGCCGGCGGAGGGTGGTACGAGCAGTACTTC. This sequence joins TRBV11-2 and TRBJ2-7; D perhaps matches TRBD2 (6 bases). The CDR3 spans 15 residues. Trimming removed 1 base at V and 4 bases at J, with 14 bases between. Germline loops: CDR1 SGHAT, CDR2 FQNNGV.

The chain joins TRBV2 to TRBJ2-1; tentative D call: TRBD2 (5 bases). Matching the DNA end better, TRBJ2-7 makes the J call doubtful. The CDR3 extends over 13 amino acids. CDR1 and CDR2 (germline): SNHLY, FYNNEI. The CDR3 DNA sequence: TGTGCCTGCTCTCAATCGGGGATTGACGAGCAGTACTTC. Residues: CACSQSGIDEQYF.

This clonotype was seen a few times. CDR3 nucleotides: TGCGCCAGCAGCTTGGGACTAGCGGGAGGTTTCCCCACAGATACGCAGTATTTT. Its translation is CASSLGLAGGFPTDTQYF. The rearrangement uses TRBV5-1 and TRBJ2-3; 13 bases map to TRBD2. CDR3 length: 18 residues. Germline trimming cut 0 bases from V and 2 bases from J; bases unmatched to any gene: 6. Looked up from germline, CDR1 is SGHRS and CDR2 is YFSETQ.

The chain recombines TRBV20-1 with TRBJ2-2, with TRBD2 matching 8 bases. CDR3 length: 17 residues. The germline V gene encodes CDR1 DFQATT and CDR2 SNEGSKA (reference sequence). Unmatched junction bases numbered 6, after V lost 0 bases and J lost 0 bases. CDR3 amino acids: CSARDSGGAANTGELFF. CDR3 in DNA: TGCAGTGCTAGAGATTCGGGAGGGGCAGCGAACACCGGGGAGCTGTTTTTT.

This clonotype has just a few counts. This sequence joins TRBV6-6 and TRBJ2-7; D remains unclear. Looked up from germline, CDR1 is MNHNY and CDR2 is SVGAGI (reference sequence). The CDR3 is made up of 12 amino acids. Trimming removed 0 bases at V and 5 bases at J, with 5 bases between. The CDR3 bases are TGTGCCAGCAGTTACTCGACGGACGAGCAGTACTTC. It specifies CASSYSTDEQYF.

The gene calls are TRBV6-1 and TRBJ1-4; 9 bases align to TRBD1. From germline, CDR1 is MNHNS and CDR2 SASEGT. V dropped 5 bases and J dropped 10; count of bases not matched to a gene: 14. The CDR3 runs to 16 residues. The CDR3, as DNA: TGTGCCAGCAGTATGACCGGGACAGGGTTGGGAGGAAAACTGTTTTTT. It encodes CASSMTGTGLGGKLFF.

The rearrangement joins TRBV4-2 to TRBJ2-5, with D possibly being TRBD2 (7 bases). Trimming cost V 3 bases and J 1 base, with 21 bases left between them. Germline CDR1 reads LGHNA; CDR2 reads YNFKEQ. This CDR3 is built from 18 residues. The CDR3 spells CASSQNDWGGGLQETQYF. Written as DNA, the CDR3 is TGTGCCAGCAGCCAGAATGACTGGGGCGGGGGCCTCCAAGAGACCCAGTACTTC.

The rearrangement links TRBV10-2 to TRBJ1-6; possible D gene TRBD1, 6 bases. Germline V gene sequence: CDR1 WSHSY, CDR2 SAAADI. V was clipped by 5 bases and J by 9 bases, with 14 bases between them. The CDR3 loop spans 14 amino acids. The CDR3 DNA is TGCGCCAGCAGTTCTACAGGGCAAAGTTCACCCCTCCACTTT. It codes for CASSSTGQSSPLHF.

This clonotype is a singleton in its sample. In this CDR3 the conserved last residue, phenylalanine or tryptophan, is missing, so a read error is likely. The V gene is TRBV28, the J gene TRBJ2-7; a weak D match, TRBD1 (5 bases). The CDR3 extends over 14 amino acids. Trimming pared 8 bases from V and 4 bases from J, leaving 18 bases between. Germline lookup yields CDR1 MDHEN and CDR2 SYDVKM. In nucleotides, the CDR3 is TGTGCCAGCGGATCCCACGAGCAGGGATACGAGCAGTACCTC. This encodes CASGSHEQGYEQYL.

The chain joins TRBV20-1 to TRBJ2-1; D call uncertain. CDR1 and CDR2 (germline): DFQATT, SNEGSKA (reference sequence). Trimming took 1 base from V and 8 from J, leaving 18 bases between them. This CDR3 has 15 amino acids. This CDR3 is CSARAGLGIRDEQFF. The CDR3 DNA follows: TGCAGTGCTAGAGCCGGCCTAGGGATAAGGGATGAGCAGTTCTTC.

The chain recombines TRBV5-1 with TRBJ2-7; 11 bases fit TRBD2. The trim removed 0 bases at V and 2 bases at J, leaving 10 bases unmatched. This CDR3 spans 18 amino acids. CDR1 SGHRS and CDR2 YFSETQ come from the germline V gene. In DNA, the CDR3 is TGCGCCAGCAGCTTGGCCGTGACTAGCGGGGCCCTACCCTACGAGCAGTACTTC. Translation: CASSLAVTSGALPYEQYF.

The chain carries TRBV20-1 and TRBJ2-3; 7 nucleotides agree with TRBD1. V dropped 1 base and J dropped 2; count of bases not matched to a gene: 9. The CDR3 loop spans 16 amino acids. Germline CDR1 and CDR2: DFQATT and SNEGSKA (reference sequence). The CDR3: CSARVGRDRFTDTQYF. The CDR3 DNA reads as TGCAGTGCTAGAGTGGGCCGGGACAGATTCACAGATACGCAGTATTTT.

A note on this clonotype: One end of the junction varies from germline; a read error may be responsible. The V gene is TRBV6-5, the J gene TRBJ2-1; no clear D gene. CDR1 is MNHEY, CDR2 SVGAGI, per germline. This CDR3 comprises 12 residues. The CDR3 nucleotides are TGTGCCGGCAGTTCTGGGTGGGATGAGCAGTTCTTC. Residues: CAGSSGWDEQFF.

The V and J genes are TRBV7-2 and TRBJ2-5; 8 bases are a match to TRBD2. There are 15 residues in the CDR3. Germline values: CDR1 SGHTA, CDR2 FQGNSA. V was pared by 6 bases and J by 0 bases, with 6 bases of the junction left unmatched. The CDR3 is CASRRGDLYQETQYF. CDR3 coding DNA: TGTGCCAGCAGGCGGGGGGACCTGTACCAAGAGACCCAGTACTTC.